The next 21 T cell receptor beta chains were all read from a single sample in a study of T-cell reconstitution after alpha-beta-depleted transplantation in children. For TCRbeta, the library was prepared with unique molecular identifiers. TCRdb independently ran MiXCR on the PCR reads; one entry per CDR3 protein. The sample lists around 600,000 distinct CDR3 sequences; 20% to 25% were seen once. The material sequenced was PBMCs, mostly from graft donor cells, taken 360 days after TCRalphabeta/CD19-depleted stem cell transplant. These receptor sequences come from a boy younger than two who had a stem cell transplant for acute myeloid leukemia, so the T cells may come from the graft donor.

This clonotype was observed a handful of times. This rearrangement joins TRBV20-1 to TRBJ2-5; 7 bases map to TRBD1. Germline loops: CDR1 DFQATT, CDR2 SNEGSKA (reference sequence). The J segment lost 5 bases and the V segment lost 6 bases, leaving 9 bases of the junction unmatched. The CDR3 has 13 amino acids. The CDR3 DNA reads as TGCAGTGCATACCCTACAGGGGAGGAGACCCAGTACTTC. As protein: CSAYPTGEETQYF.

The chain employs TRBV6-4 and TRBJ2-1; TRBD2 matches at 16 bases. CDR3 length: 17 residues. Germline CDR1 is MRHNA and CDR2 is SNTAGT. V gave up 5 bases and J gave up 7 bases; unmatched junction bases: 8. For the CDR3, the DNA is TGTGCCAGCAGTCCCGGGACTAGCGGGGGGGCGAGGAATGAGCAGTTCTTC. It yields the protein CASSPGTSGGARNEQFF.

There are many counts of this clonotype. DNA of the CDR3: TGTGCCAGCAGTTATGGGACAGGGGTCTACAATGAGCAGTTCTTC. Translated, it gives CASSYGTGVYNEQFF. This chain connects TRBV6-5 to TRBJ2-1; 10 positions match TRBD1. The J segment lost 3 bases and the V segment lost 3 bases, leaving 2 bases of the junction unmatched. The CDR3 sequence is 15 residues long. The germline V gene has CDR1 MNHEY and CDR2 SVGAGI.

The chain recombines TRBV4-3 with TRBJ2-1, with 8 nucleotides matching TRBD2. Per germline, CDR1 LGHNA and CDR2 YSLEER. The length of the CDR3 is 15 residues. With 0 bases clipped from V and 8 bases from J, the junction kept 6 bases outside the gene matches. The CDR3 spells CASSQDRGGWYEQFF. As DNA, the CDR3 is TGCGCCAGCAGCCAAGATCGCGGGGGGTGGTATGAGCAGTTCTTC.

The V and J genes are TRBV25-1 and TRBJ2-7, with D maybe TRBD2 (5 bases). Germline loops: CDR1 MGHDK, CDR2 SYGVNS. CDR3 length: 14 residues. V was clipped by 7 bases and J by 2 bases, with 15 bases between them. Here the CDR3 DNA reads TGTGCCAGCAATGGTGGAGGCAGAGCCTACGAGCAGTACGTC. Translated, it gives CASNGGGRAYEQYV.

The chain carries TRBV6-5 and TRBJ2-3, with unresolved D. The germline V and J ends were trimmed by 10 bases and 11 bases, with 13 bases remaining between them. Germline V gives CDR1 MNHEY, CDR2 SVGAGI. The CDR3 consists of 10 residues. CDR3 region: CATRDILQYF. The CDR3 DNA sequence: TGTGCCACCCGTGACATCTTGCAGTATTTT.

The genes are TRBV11-2 and TRBJ2-7; D tentatively reads TRBD1 or TRBD2 (5 bases each). V was clipped by 1 base and J by 2 bases, with 9 bases between them. Germline CDR1 reads SGHAT; CDR2 reads FQNNGV. The CDR3 is made up of 14 amino acids. The CDR3 DNA reads as TGTGCCAGCAGCTTAGTGGGGGACCCCTACGAGCAGTACTTC. Amino acid sequence: CASSLVGDPYEQYF.

This clonotype appeared a few times. V usage is TRBV4-1 and J usage is TRBJ2-5, with a tentative D call TRBD2 (6 bases). Deletions cut 0 bases from V and 5 bases from J, with 10 bases between. The germline CDR1 and CDR2 sequences are MGHRA and YSYEKL. This CDR3 comprises 14 residues. CDR3 DNA sequence: TGCGCCAGCAGCCAAGATCGGCTAGCGGAGACCCAGTACTTC. Protein product: CASSQDRLAETQYF.

V usage is TRBV20-1 and J usage is TRBJ2-1; D may be TRBD1 (5 bases). This CDR3 comprises 15 residues. V lost 3 bases and J lost 0, with 12 bases in between. The germline gives CDR1 DFQATT, CDR2 SNEGSKA (reference sequence). The CDR3 DNA is TGCAGTGCTAGCAGGGCGCAAAGCTCCTACAATGAGCAGTTCTTC. This sequence encodes CSASRAQSSYNEQFF.

Many counts were recorded for this clonotype. The chain recombines TRBV29-1 with TRBJ2-3; no definite D call. Germline V lookup: CDR1 SQVTM, CDR2 ANQGSEA. The CDR3 spans 9 residues. V was pared by 4 bases and J by 6 bases, with 2 bases between. The CDR3 here is CSVGDTQYF. The DNA of the CDR3 is TGCAGCGTTGGCGATACGCAGTATTTT.

The CDR3 coding sequence is TGTGCCAGCAGCTTCATTTATAGCGGGCCCTACGCGAACACCGGGGAGCTGTTTTTT. Its translation is CASSFIYSGPYANTGELFF. The gene calls are TRBV5-4 and TRBJ2-2; 7 bases align to TRBD2. This CDR3 comprises 19 residues. Germline CDR1 is SGHNT and CDR2 is YYREEE (reference sequence). With V trimmed by 2 bases and J by 0 bases, 13 bases remained unmatched.

This clonotype was seen a few times. The chain has TRBV6-2 or TRBV6-3 and TRBJ2-3; 12 bases are a match to TRBD2. Germline values: CDR1 MNHEY, CDR2 SVGEGT. The CDR3 covers 17 residues. The trim removed 6 bases at V and 3 bases at J, leaving 10 bases unmatched. CDR3 DNA sequence: TGTGCCAGCAGATCAGGACTAGCGGGGTTGGAGACAGATACGCAGTATTTT. Translation: CASRSGLAGLETDTQYF.

The chain employs TRBV7-8 and TRBJ2-2; no definite D call. The CDR3 has 16 residues. The V and J ends lost 6 bases and 1 base respectively, with 15 bases between them. Germline V lookup: CDR1 SGHVS, CDR2 FQNEAQ. This CDR3 is CASSEGPWENTGELFF. In DNA form, the CDR3 reads TGTGCCAGCAGTGAAGGCCCTTGGGAGAACACCGGGGAGCTGTTTTTT.

CDR3 region: CASSPYRSGELFF. The CDR3, as DNA: TGTGCCAGCAGCCCCTATAGGTCCGGGGAGCTGTTTTTT. The J gene is TRBJ2-2, the V gene TRBV12-3 or TRBV12-4; D is uncertain. V shed 6 bases and J shed 6 bases, with 11 bases lying between them. This CDR3 comprises 13 residues.

This chain connects TRBV12-3 or TRBV12-4 to TRBJ2-2, with 8 bases matching TRBD1. The CDR3 is made up of 16 amino acids. V trimming: 6 bases; J trimming: 1 base; junction bases outside the gene matches: 7. CDR3 nucleotide sequence: TGTGCCAGCAGATACACAGGGGGAATGAACACCGGGGAGCTGTTTTTT. Protein product: CASRYTGGMNTGELFF.

The sample holds many counts of this clonotype. The chain is built from TRBV27 and TRBJ1-5, with TRBD1 as a possible D gene (6 bases). Germline assignment: CDR1 MNHEY and CDR2 SMNVEV (reference sequence). Deletions cut 2 bases from V and 0 bases from J, with 14 bases between. The CDR3 runs to 17 residues. CDR3 in DNA: TGTGCCAGCAGTTTAGCCGGGACACCTTATAGCAATCAGCCCCAGCATTTT. Encoded protein: CASSLAGTPYSNQPQHF.

This clonotype was found a few times. V gene TRBV7-2 combines with J gene TRBJ2-5, with 8 positions matching TRBD1. Germline V lookup: CDR1 SGHTA, CDR2 FQGNSA. J gave up 4 bases and V 3 bases, and 7 bases lay outside the gene matches. There are 15 residues in the CDR3. The CDR3: CASSFPAGGRETQYF. The CDR3 region has the DNA TGTGCCAGCAGCTTCCCCGCAGGGGGCAGAGAGACCCAGTACTTC.

The chain recombines TRBV27 with TRBJ2-7; the match to TRBD1 covers 7 bases. CDR3 length equals 15 residues. Germline trimming cut 6 bases from V and 3 bases from J; bases unmatched to any gene: 11. Germline-derived CDR1 and CDR2 are MNHEY and SMNVEV (reference sequence). CDR3 DNA sequence: TGTGCCAGCAGCGTCGCCGGGACAGCACTCTACGAGCAGTACTTC. Its translation is CASSVAGTALYEQYF.

This clonotype has ten or more counts. V gene TRBV12-3 or TRBV12-4 combines with J gene TRBJ2-5; TRBD2 matches at 9 bases. V lost 5 bases to trimming and J lost 4 bases; unmatched junction nucleotides: 11. This CDR3 has 16 amino acids. The CDR3 protein is CASSPLAGGPGETQYF. In DNA, the CDR3 is TGTGCCAGCAGTCCTCTTGCGGGGGGGCCAGGAGAGACCCAGTACTTC.

This clonotype was seen a handful of times. The rearrangement uses TRBV12-3 or TRBV12-4 and TRBJ2-1, with D possibly TRBD2 on 6 matching bases. V was cut by 7 bases and J by 4 bases, with 17 bases left in between. The CDR3 is made up of 15 amino acids. The DNA for the CDR3 is TGTGCCAGCATTAGAGCGGGTTACCTATACAATGAGCAGTTCTTC. Amino acid sequence: CASIRAGYLYNEQFF.

The chain has TRBV27 and TRBJ2-1, with a tentative D call TRBD2 (6 bases). This CDR3 region has 12 residues. The germline V gene has CDR1 MNHEY and CDR2 SMNVEV (reference sequence). Trimming cost V 6 bases and J 13 bases, with 16 bases left between them. The CDR3 spells CASSPGTPPQFF. The DNA of the CDR3 is TGTGCCAGCAGCCCCGGGACTCCCCCCCAGTTCTTC.